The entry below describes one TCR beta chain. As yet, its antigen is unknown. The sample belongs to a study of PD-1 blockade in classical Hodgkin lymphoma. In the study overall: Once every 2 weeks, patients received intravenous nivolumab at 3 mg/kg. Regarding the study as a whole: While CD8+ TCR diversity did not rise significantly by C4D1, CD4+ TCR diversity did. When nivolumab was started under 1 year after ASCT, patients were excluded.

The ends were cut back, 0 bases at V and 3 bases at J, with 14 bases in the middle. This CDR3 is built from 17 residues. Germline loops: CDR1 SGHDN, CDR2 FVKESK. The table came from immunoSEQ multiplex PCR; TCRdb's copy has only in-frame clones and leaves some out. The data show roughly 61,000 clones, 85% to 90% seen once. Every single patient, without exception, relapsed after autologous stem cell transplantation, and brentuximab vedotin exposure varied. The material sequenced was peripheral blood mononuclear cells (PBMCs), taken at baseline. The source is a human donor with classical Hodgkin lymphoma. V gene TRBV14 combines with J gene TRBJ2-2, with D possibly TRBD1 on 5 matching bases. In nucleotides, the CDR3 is TGTGCCAGCAGCCAAGATCTTGTGCAGGGATACACCGGGGAGCTGTTTTTT. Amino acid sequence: CASSQDLVQGYTGELFF.